Listed below are T cell receptor beta chains from one sample, sequenced in a study of long-term antiretroviral therapy in people with HIV. Measured with immunoSEQ multiplex PCR; TCRdb has only the in-frame clones, and not every one. The sample carries 30,000 or so clones, roughly 92% recorded once. Specimen: unsorted PBMCs, collected around 6.3 years after starting antiretroviral therapy. The receptors shown here come from a woman in her forties with HIV. CDR3s include the opening cysteine and the closing phenylalanine or tryptophan. The order of the fields is V gene, D gene, clone size, J gene, CDR3 DNA, CDR3 protein. D genes are given only for firm matches. Clone size, where shown, is once, few, many, or a class for clones that have expanded.

TRBV7-9	-	-	TRBJ2-7	TGTGCCAGCAGCCAACTAGCTTACGAGCAGTACTTC	CASSQLAYEQYF
TRBV30	-	-	TRBJ2-1	TGTGCCTGGAGGGGAGAGGTGCTCAATGAGCAGTTCTTC	CAWRGEVLNEQFF
TRBV11-2	-	-	TRBJ2-5	TGTGCCAGCAGCTTAGTGCCCAACCACAGGGAGACCCAGTACTTC	CASSLVPNHRETQYF
TRBV14	-	-	TRBJ1-3	TGTGCCAGCAGCCGGGACTCTGGAAACACCATATATTTT	CASSRDSGNTIYF
TRBV12-5	-	-	TRBJ1-1	TGTGCTAGTGGCCGCACCTCCACTGAAGCTTTCTTT	CASGRTSTEAFF
TRBV29-1	-	-	TRBJ1-2	TGCAGCGTCGATGAGGGATGGGTCCAGGGTAACTATGGCTACACCTTC	CSVDEGWVQGNYGYTF
TRBV29-1	-	-	TRBJ1-2	TGCAGCGTTGAGCGGACATATGGCTACACCTTC	CSVERTYGYTF
TRBV15	TRBD1	-	TRBJ1-3	TGTGCCACCAGCAGAGACAGGGGGTCTGGAAACACCATATATTTT	CATSRDRGSGNTIYF
TRBV7-8	-	-	TRBJ1-1	TGTGCCAGCAGCTTACACAGGCTGATGAACACTGAAGCTTTCTTT	CASSLHRLMNTEAFF
TRBV11-2	TRBD2	once	TRBJ2-5	TGTGCCAGCAGCAGCGGGACTAGCGGGGTAGAGACCCAGTACTTC	CASSSGTSGVETQYF
TRBV7-2	-	-	TRBJ1-1	TGTGCCAGCAGCTTAAGCAGGGATAACACTGAAGCTTTCTTT	CASSLSRDNTEAFF
TRBV4-3	-	-	TRBJ2-3	TGCGCCAGCAGCCTCCGGGGGACTCCGGGCGCAGATACGCAGTATTTT	CASSLRGTPGADTQYF
TRBV27	-	few	TRBJ1-1	TGTGCCAGCAGTTTTGGAGTAGGCGCTGAAGCTTTCTTT	CASSFGVGAEAFF
TRBV9	TRBD1	-	TRBJ1-2	TGTGCCAGCGGGGACAGACTGAGCTATGGCTACACCTTC	CASGDRLSYGYTF
TRBV6-1	-	-	TRBJ2-2	TGTGCCAGCAGTTCTCCGGGGACCGGGGAGCTGTTTTTT	CASSSPGTGELFF
TRBV10-3	-	-	TRBJ2-7	TGTGCCATCAGTGCCCGGCTAGCGTCTAGCTCCTACGAGCAGTACTTC	CAISARLASSSYEQYF
TRBV19	TRBD1	-	TRBJ2-2	TGTGCCAGTAGTAGAACAGGGGTCCTTTCTAACCACGGGGAGCTGTTTTTT	CASSRTGVLSNHGELFF
TRBV5-1	-	-	TRBJ1-4	TGCGCCAGCAGCTTGGGGGACGGAGGAGTTACCAATGAAAAACTGTTTTTT	CASSLGDGGVTNEKLFF
TRBV5-1	TRBD1	-	TRBJ2-5	TGCGCCAGCAGCTCAGGGGGCCAAGAGACCCAGTACTTC	CASSSGGQETQYF
TRBV5-6	TRBD1	-	TRBJ1-2	TGTGCCAGCAGCTTACCGGGACAGGGGGAAGGCTACACCTTC	CASSLPGQGEGYTF
TRBV5-1	TRBD1	-	TRBJ2-7	TGCGCCAGCAGCTTGGACAGGGGGCCCTACGAGCAGTACTTC	CASSLDRGPYEQYF
TRBV19	-	-	TRBJ1-5	TGTGCCAGTAGTGATCGGCAAACGATTCGTCAGCCCCAGCATTTT	CASSDRQTIRQPQHF
TRBV6-6	-	-	TRBJ1-1	TGTGCCAGCAGTCATGGGGAAAAGAACACTGAAGCTTTCTTT	CASSHGEKNTEAFF